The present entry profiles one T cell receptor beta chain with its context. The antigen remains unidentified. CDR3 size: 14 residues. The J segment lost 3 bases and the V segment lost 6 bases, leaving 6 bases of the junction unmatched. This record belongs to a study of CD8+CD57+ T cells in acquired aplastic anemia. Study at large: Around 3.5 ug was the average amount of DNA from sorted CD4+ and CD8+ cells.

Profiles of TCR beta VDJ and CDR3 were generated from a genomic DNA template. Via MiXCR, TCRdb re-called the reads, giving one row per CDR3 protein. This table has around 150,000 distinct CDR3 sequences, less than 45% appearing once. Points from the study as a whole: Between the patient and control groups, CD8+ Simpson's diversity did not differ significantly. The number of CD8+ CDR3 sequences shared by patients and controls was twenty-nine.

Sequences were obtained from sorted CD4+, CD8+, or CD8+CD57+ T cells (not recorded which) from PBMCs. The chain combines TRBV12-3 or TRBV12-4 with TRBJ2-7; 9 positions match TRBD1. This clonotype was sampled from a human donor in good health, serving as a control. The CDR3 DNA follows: TGTGCCAGCAGAACGGGACAGGGAAACTACGAGCAGTACTTC. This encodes CASRTGQGNYEQYF.